This entry describes one T cell receptor beta chain. Its antigen is still unknown. This CDR3 region has 14 residues. With 4 bases removed from V and 5 bases from J, the gap between germline ends came to 16 bases. Germline loops: CDR1 SGHRS, CDR2 YFSETQ. This sample is drawn from a study of OX40 agonist ivuxolimab in advanced cancers. Generated by immunoSEQ multiplex PCR, the TCRdb table keeps only in-frame clones and is missing some. The table shows 40,000 to 55,000 clones, with over 70% occurring only once. Study results and limitations: Expanded clones tended on average to be more numerous among CD8+ T cells than CD4+.

The sequence derives from an adult with an advanced solid tumor such as melanoma, head and neck, liver or kidney cancer. V is TRBV5-1 and J is TRBJ2-7; D call uncertain. Sequencing was performed on CD4+ or CD8+ T cells sorted from blood, taken in a trial of the OX40 agonist ivuxolimab. CDR3 region: CASSPAGARNEQYF. The CDR3 DNA reads TGCGCCAGCAGCCCGGCCGGAGCCCGGAACGAGCAGTACTTC. Full variable domain (remainder filled in from reference TRBV5-1 and TRBJ2-7): KAGVTQTPRYLIKTRGQQVTLSCSPISGHRSVSWYQQTPGQGLQFLFEYFSETQRNKGNFPGRFSGRQFSNSRSEMNVSTLELGDSALYLCASSPAGARNEQYFGPGTRLTVT.